Presented here are 12 T cell receptor beta chains from one specimen sequenced in a study of blood T cell repertoires in COVID-19 (dated by TCRdb to about 2020). The receptor library was made with the immunoSEQ multiplex PCR assay. What TCRdb holds here is the immuneACCESS table cut down to in-frame rearrangements. Part of the clones is not present; checked against another copy, under half of the missing clones reflect an unresolved V gene, and the others are unexplained. The sample profile shows some 260,000 clones; approximately 88% of them were found once. Around 9.6% of the sample rests with the top ten. The sample consisted of peripheral blood. The receptors derive from a woman in her 70s with COVID-19, enrolled during active disease.

The rearrangement joins TRBV7-9 to TRBJ1-2; TRBD1 is a possible D gene (6 bases). V gave up 2 bases and J gave up 2 bases, with 9 bases separating them. The CDR3 loop spans 14 amino acids. Germline CDR1 reads SEHNR; CDR2 reads FQNEAQ (reference sequence). The CDR3 loop is CASSLRTENYGYTF. The CDR3 DNA sequence: TGTGCCAGCAGCTTAAGGACAGAGAACTATGGCTACACCTTC.

This chain joins TRBV7-9 and TRBJ1-5; a weak D match, TRBD1 (6 bases). Looked up from germline, CDR1 is SEHNR and CDR2 is FQNEAQ (reference sequence). Trimming removed 1 base from V and 6 bases from J, with 13 bases in between. The CDR3 spans 15 residues. The CDR3 is CASSLDSGVSQPQHF. DNA of the CDR3: TGTGCCAGCAGCTTAGATTCAGGGGTGAGTCAGCCCCAGCATTTT.

The rearrangement joins TRBV10-3 to TRBJ2-3; 8 nucleotides align to TRBD2. CDR3 length: 15 amino acids. V shed 2 bases and J 3 bases; nucleotides not matched to a gene: 4. The V gene's germline CDR1 is ENHRY and CDR2 SYGVKD. The CDR3 spells CAISEAGTSTDTQYF. The CDR3 nucleotides are TGTGCCATCAGTGAGGCGGGGACTAGTACAGATACGCAGTATTTT.

This chain uses TRBV6-2 or TRBV6-3 with TRBJ2-2; 12 nucleotides line up with TRBD2. Per germline, CDR1 MNHEY and CDR2 SVGEGT. This CDR3 contains 17 residues. V lost 6 bases to trimming and J lost 7 bases; unmatched junction nucleotides: 12. This CDR3 is CASSRRLAGDAVGELFF. In nucleotides, the CDR3 is TGTGCCAGCAGCCGTCGACTAGCGGGAGATGCTGTCGGGGAGCTGTTTTTT.

The V call is TRBV2, the J call TRBJ2-1; 8 bases align to TRBD1. Germline CDR1 is SNHLY and CDR2 is FYNNEI. The V and J ends lost 5 bases and 8 bases, in that order; junction bases with no gene match: 11. The CDR3 runs 15 residues. The CDR3 sequence is CASSLGQGLSYEQFF. As DNA, the CDR3 is TGTGCCAGCAGTCTCGGACAGGGTTTATCCTATGAGCAGTTCTTC.

The V and J genes are TRBV4-1 and TRBJ2-5, with D tentatively TRBD2 (6 bases). The CDR3 is 14 residues long. Germline CDR1 is MGHRA and CDR2 is YSYEKL. Deletions cut 4 bases from V and 3 bases from J, with 12 bases between. The CDR3 reads CASSRSGLKETQYF. The CDR3 DNA is TGCGCCAGCAGCCGGAGCGGGCTAAAAGAGACCCAGTACTTC.

This clone is a singleton in its sample. V is TRBV10-3 and J is TRBJ1-2; TRBD1 might be the D (6 bases). V lost 4 bases and J 4 bases, leaving 10 bases between the germline ends. There are 13 residues in the CDR3. Germline V gene sequence: CDR1 ENHRY, CDR2 SYGVKD. The CDR3 DNA is TGTGCCATCAGTGGGGACACGGTCTATGGCTACACCTTC. Its translation is CAISGDTVYGYTF.

This chain links TRBV10-3 with TRBJ2-1; 8 nucleotides agree with TRBD2. CDR3 length: 18 amino acids. Germline-derived CDR1 and CDR2 are ENHRY and SYGVKD. With 3 bases clipped from V and 8 bases from J, the junction kept 18 bases outside the gene matches. The CDR3 DNA sequence: TGTGCCATCAGTGACCAGCTTAGCGGGAAGACATTCAGGGATGAGCAGTTCTTC. Translation gives CAISDQLSGKTFRDEQFF.

The sample holds a few counts of this clone. This chain connects TRBV5-1 to TRBJ1-6, with D perhaps matching TRBD1 (6 bases). CDR1 and CDR2 from the germline V gene are SGHRS and YFSETQ. This CDR3 has 17 amino acids. Between the trimmed V and J ends, which lost 2 bases and 9 bases, there was a span of 21 bases. CDR3 amino acids: CASSLQGRGAIGSPLHF. The CDR3 nucleotides are TGCGCCAGCAGCTTACAGGGTCGGGGGGCTATCGGTTCACCCCTCCACTTT. The variable domain in full, completed from reference TRBV5-1 and TRBJ1-6, reads KAGVTQTPRYLIKTRGQQVTLSCSPISGHRSVSWYQQTPGQGLQFLFEYFSETQRNKGNFPGRFSGRQFSNSRSEMNVSTLELGDSALYLCASSLQGRGAIGSPLHFGNGTRLTVT.

The rearrangement joins TRBV28 to TRBJ1-2; a possible D gene is TRBD1 (6 bases). Trimming cost V 3 bases and J 2 bases, with 10 bases left between them. Germline loops: CDR1 MDHEN, CDR2 SYDVKM. The CDR3 sequence is 14 residues long. The CDR3 DNA sequence: TGTGCCAGCAGTTTGGGGGCAAAAAACTATGGCTACACCTTC. It translates to CASSLGAKNYGYTF.

V and J are TRBV6-5 and TRBJ2-7; D remains unclear. The CDR3 is made up of 12 amino acids. Germline V gene lookup returns CDR1 MNHEY and CDR2 SVGAGI. Trimming shortened V by 7 bases and J by 0 bases, and 7 bases separated the two germline ends. CDR3 sequence reads: CASNRVSYEQYF. Here the CDR3 DNA reads TGTGCCAGCAATCGGGTCTCCTACGAGCAGTACTTC.

The chain combines TRBV4-2 with TRBJ2-1; no clear D gene. Per the germline V gene, CDR1 is LGHNA and CDR2 is YNFKEQ. The germline V and J ends were trimmed by 4 bases and 3 bases, with 25 bases remaining between them. The CDR3 runs 19 residues. Here the CDR3 reads CASSLPIRNTESYYNEQFF. In DNA form, the CDR3 reads TGTGCCAGCAGCCTACCAATCAGAAACACAGAAAGTTACTACAATGAGCAGTTCTTC.